Listed here are 11 T cell receptor beta chains from one sample, sequenced in a study of shared clonotypes between healthy human individuals. Assay used: immunoSEQ multiplex PCR; TCRdb lists only in-frame clones, some missing. The sample contains roughly 110,000 clones, roughly 70% of which appear only once. Sequenced input: memory CD8+ T cells sorted from blood. Subset given: CD45RO+ cells pooled with CCR7-negative TemRA cells. The source of these receptors is a woman in her twenties or thirties in good health.

The V gene is TRBV14, the J gene TRBJ2-1; D gene ambiguous. The CDR3 consists of 12 residues. In germline, CDR1 is SGHDN, CDR2 FVKESK. The V and J ends lost 4 bases and 8 bases respectively, with 9 bases between them. The CDR3 nucleotides are TGTGCCAGCAGCCTATTCGGGTATGAGCAGTTCTTC. It codes for CASSLFGYEQFF.

As DNA, the CDR3 is TGTGCCAGCAGTTTTCTAGGGATGGAAGAGACCCAGTACTTC. Encoded protein: CASSFLGMEETQYF. The chain combines TRBV28 with TRBJ2-5; no definite D call. V lost 3 bases and J 3 bases, leaving 11 bases between the germline ends. Germline assignment: CDR1 MDHEN and CDR2 SYDVKM. This CDR3 comprises 14 residues.

This clone showed up just a few times. V and J are TRBV19 and TRBJ1-1; TRBD1 is a possible D gene (5 bases). The germline gives CDR1 LNHDA, CDR2 SQIVND (reference sequence). There are 14 residues in the CDR3. V was shortened by 3 bases and J by 4 bases, with 12 bases between the two germline ends. As DNA, the CDR3 is TGTGCCAGTAGTATGGGGCAGGGCACCACTGAAGCTTTCTTT. Translation: CASSMGQGTTEAFF.

The chain employs TRBV27 and TRBJ2-7, with D tentatively TRBD2 (6 bases). Per germline, CDR1 MNHEY and CDR2 SMNVEV (reference sequence). This CDR3 is built from 14 residues. V was trimmed by 6 bases and J by 5 bases, leaving 17 bases between them. The CDR3 nucleotides read TGTGCCAGCAGCCCAAATCCAGCGGGCCACGAGCAGTACTTC. This gives the protein CASSPNPAGHEQYF.

This clone was found many times. This sequence joins TRBV11-2 and TRBJ1-2; possible D gene TRBD1, 6 bases. Germline V CDR1 and CDR2: SGHAT, FQNNGV. The V and J ends lost 1 base and 8 bases respectively, with 20 bases between them. This CDR3 is built from 16 residues. CDR3 in amino acids: CASSLVGWTDLDGYTF. Here the CDR3 DNA reads TGTGCCAGCAGCTTAGTAGGCTGGACAGACCTTGACGGCTACACCTTC.

J is TRBJ2-7 and V is TRBV7-9; 8 bases match TRBD1. Germline-derived CDR1 and CDR2 are SEHNR and FQNEAQ (reference sequence). Germline trimming cut 5 bases from V and 0 bases from J; bases unmatched to any gene: 6. The CDR3 spans 15 residues. The chain's CDR3 is CASSAFGQGSYEQYF. As DNA, the CDR3 is TGTGCCAGCAGCGCTTTCGGACAGGGCTCCTACGAGCAGTACTTC.

The count of this clone is one. V is TRBV5-6 and J is TRBJ2-7; 8 positions match TRBD1. From germline, CDR1 is SGHDT and CDR2 YYEEEE. The CDR3 runs 13 residues. V shed 1 base and J 5 bases; nucleotides not matched to a gene: 2. The CDR3 reads CASSLNRGNEQYF. The CDR3 DNA reads TGTGCCAGCAGCTTGAACAGGGGGAACGAGCAGTACTTC.

This chain connects TRBV30 to TRBJ2-1, with 7 nucleotides matching TRBD2. In germline, CDR1 is GTSNPN, CDR2 SVGIG (reference sequence). The J segment lost 5 bases and the V segment lost 1 base, leaving 5 bases of the junction unmatched. This CDR3 region has 14 residues. This chain's CDR3 is CAWSEGLGDNEQFF. CDR3 coding DNA: TGTGCCTGGAGTGAAGGACTAGGCGACAATGAGCAGTTCTTC.

The chain couples TRBV28 to TRBJ2-5; TRBD2 matches at 8 bases. CDR1 MDHEN and CDR2 SYDVKM come from the germline V gene. The CDR3 totals 15 residues. The ends lost 8 bases at V and 4 bases at J; junction bases unmatched: 12. The CDR3 nucleotides read TGTGCCAGCTCTTCGGGGGGGGAAGGAAGAGAGACCCAGTACTTC. The encoded protein is CASSSGGEGRETQYF. Supplemented by reference TRBV28 and TRBJ2-5, the full variable domain reads DVKVTQSSRYLVKRTGEKVFLECVQDMDHENMFWYRQDPGLGLRLIYFSYDVKMKEKGDIPEGYSVSREKKERFSLILESASTNQTSMYLCASSSGGEGRETQYFGPGTRLLVL.

The rearrangement joins TRBV7-8 to TRBJ1-1; D is undetermined. Germline CDR1 SGHVS, CDR2 FQNEAQ. With 1 base removed from V and 2 bases from J, the gap between germline ends came to 14 bases. This CDR3 is built from 16 residues. For the CDR3, the DNA is TGTGCCAGCAGCTTAGGTAGGCTGTTCATTAACACTGAAGCTTTCTTT. Protein: CASSLGRLFINTEAFF.

V usage is TRBV5-1 and J usage is TRBJ2-2; D may be TRBD1 (6 bases). This CDR3 contains 15 residues. Germline CDR1 is SGHRS and CDR2 is YFSETQ. V was shortened by 4 bases and J by 1 base, with 11 bases between the two germline ends. The CDR3 reads CASSVNRVNTGELFF. The DNA for the CDR3 is TGCGCCAGCAGCGTGAACAGGGTGAACACCGGGGAGCTGTTTTTT. The whole variable domain, remainder taken from reference TRBV5-1 and TRBJ2-2, is KAGVTQTPRYLIKTRGQQVTLSCSPISGHRSVSWYQQTPGQGLQFLFEYFSETQRNKGNFPGRFSGRQFSNSRSEMNVSTLELGDSALYLCASSVNRVNTGELFFGEGSRLTVL.